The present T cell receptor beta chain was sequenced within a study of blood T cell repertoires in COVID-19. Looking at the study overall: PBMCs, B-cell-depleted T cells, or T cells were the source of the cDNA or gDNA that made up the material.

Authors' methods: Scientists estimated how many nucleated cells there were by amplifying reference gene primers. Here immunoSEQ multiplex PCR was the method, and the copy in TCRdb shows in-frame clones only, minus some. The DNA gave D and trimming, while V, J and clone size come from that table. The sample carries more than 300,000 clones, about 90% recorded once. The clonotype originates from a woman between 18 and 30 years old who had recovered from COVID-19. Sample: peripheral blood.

This CDR3 reads CASSARQGRSTEAFF. CDR3 sequence (DNA): TGTGCCAGCAGCGCTCGACAGGGGCGAAGCACTGAAGCTTTCTTT. The chain uses TRBV11-3 and TRBJ1-1; 8 nucleotides align to TRBD1. The CDR3 length is 15 residues. Trimming removed 5 bases from V and 4 bases from J; junction bases left unmatched: 9. Per germline, CDR1 SGHNT and CDR2 YENEEA.